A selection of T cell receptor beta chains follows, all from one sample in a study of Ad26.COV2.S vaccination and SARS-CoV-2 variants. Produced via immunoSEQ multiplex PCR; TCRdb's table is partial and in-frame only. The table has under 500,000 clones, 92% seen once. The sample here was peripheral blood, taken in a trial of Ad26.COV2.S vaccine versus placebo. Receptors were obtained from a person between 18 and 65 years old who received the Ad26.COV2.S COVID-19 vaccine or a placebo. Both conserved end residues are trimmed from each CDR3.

CDR3 protein: ASSLYTEYNSPLH
J gene: TRBJ1-6
V gene: TRBV5-1

CDR3 protein: ASSTRQGADTGELF
J gene: TRBJ2-2
V gene: TRBV11-2

CDR3 protein: ASSLLDEQF
J gene: TRBJ2-1
V gene: TRBV12-3/TRBV12-4

CDR3 protein: ASSQDLYSNQPQH
J gene: TRBJ1-5
V gene: TRBV3-1/TRBV3-2

CDR3 protein: SVEGNYNEQF
J gene: TRBJ2-1
V gene: TRBV29-1

CDR3 protein: ASSLGGRINYEQY
J gene: TRBJ2-7
V gene: TRBV27

CDR3 protein: ASTTVLSGALH
J gene: TRBJ1-6
V gene: TRBV28

CDR3 protein: ASSFRDRTYEQY
J gene: TRBJ2-7
V gene: TRBV5-4

CDR3 protein: ASSLERPYEKLF
J gene: TRBJ1-4
V gene: TRBV5-1

CDR3 protein: ASRWTGNTEAF
J gene: TRBJ1-1
V gene: TRBV6-5

CDR3 protein: ASSLGRLEGGLPTDTQY
J gene: TRBJ2-3
V gene: TRBV5-4